This TCR beta chain was captured in a study of blood T cells in healthy people across ages. Broader study findings: One million T cells yielded diversity estimates that were considered underestimates.

It was with a sample-barcoded 5' primer and a J-beta primer mix that a second PCR of roughly 7 to 12 cycles was run. Template switching added a 12-random-nucleotide identifier to every cDNA molecule. TCRdb itself ran the 5' RACE reads through MiXCR, one entry per CDR3 protein. The table includes roughly 800,000 distinct CDR3 sequences, 58% detected once. This clonotype was observed a few times. No antigen is known for it. Each donor gave ten milliliters of peripheral blood. Per germline, CDR1 SGDLS and CDR2 YYNGEE. J lost 8 bases, V lost 0 bases, and 11 bases had no gene match. This CDR3 spans 16 amino acids.

The TCR comes from a young man in good health. The chain combines TRBV9 with TRBJ2-1, with 7 bases identical to TRBD2. The source material was blood. CDR3 DNA sequence: TGTGCCAGCAGCGTAGCTATGGGAGGGGCGAGGGATGAGCAGTTCTTC. It codes for CASSVAMGGARDEQFF.